The next 10 T cell receptor beta chains were all read from a single sample in a study of control samples from healthy donors and cancer patients. Clones were sequenced by immunoSEQ multiplex PCR, and TCRdb holds only the in-frame ones, with some missing. This sample has under 150,000 clones; approximately 87% occur once, and the top ten carry 2.9%. Sample: blood. These receptors were taken from a man in his 60s in good health.

The rearrangement joins TRBV29-1 to TRBJ2-7; D might be TRBD1 (5 bases). The CDR3 extends over 13 amino acids. Trimming cost V 3 bases and J 6 bases, with 15 bases left between them. Germline CDR1 SQVTM, CDR2 ANQGSEA. The CDR3 sequence: CSVDTGPTSEQYF. CDR3 sequence (DNA): TGCAGCGTTGATACAGGTCCTACATCCGAGCAGTACTTC.

This chain uses TRBV30 with TRBJ1-4; 8 nucleotides match TRBD1. V trimming: 2 bases; J trimming: 3 bases; junction bases outside the gene matches: 8. Per the germline V gene, CDR1 is GTSNPN and CDR2 is SVGIG (reference sequence). The CDR3 runs to 16 residues. The CDR3 loop is CAWSPLGDRSNEKLFF. CDR3 sequence (DNA): TGTGCCTGGAGTCCCCTTGGGGACAGGTCTAATGAAAAACTGTTTTTT.

In its sample, this clone was seen many times. This chain uses TRBV28 with TRBJ1-2; unclear D gene. The CDR3 covers 16 residues. Deletions cut 5 bases from V and 4 bases from J, with 20 bases between. Germline V lookup: CDR1 MDHEN, CDR2 SYDVKM. The CDR3 spells CASSGSLASARYGYTF. The CDR3 DNA reads as TGTGCCAGCAGTGGGTCTCTAGCCTCAGCTCGCTATGGCTACACCTTC.

V and J are TRBV18 and TRBJ2-7; D might be TRBD1 (6 bases). With 5 bases removed from V and 3 bases from J, the gap between germline ends came to 14 bases. CDR1 is KGHSH and CDR2 is LQKENI in the germline V gene. CDR3 length: 14 amino acids. This CDR3 reads CASSVQGLGYEQYF. In nucleotides, the CDR3 is TGTGCCAGCTCAGTACAGGGCCTTGGCTACGAGCAGTACTTC.

This clone was recorded a few times. V and J are TRBV28 and TRBJ1-1; perhaps TRBD1 as D (6 bases). V lost 6 bases and J lost 2, with 13 bases in between. The CDR3 is made up of 14 amino acids. The V gene's germline CDR1 is MDHEN and CDR2 SYDVKM. The CDR3 reads CASRRTGTNTEAFF. The CDR3 bases are TGTGCCAGCAGACGAACAGGGACCAACACTGAAGCTTTCTTT.

This chain links TRBV12-3 or TRBV12-4 with TRBJ1-2; 9 bases match TRBD1. CDR3 length: 13 residues. Germline trimming cut 3 bases from V and 8 bases from J; bases unmatched to any gene: 4. The DNA of the CDR3 is TGTGCCAGCAGTTTCGGGACAGGGATGGGCTACACCTTC. Its translation: CASSFGTGMGYTF.

The chain is built from TRBV6-5 and TRBJ2-1; 9 bases map to TRBD1. The CDR3 loop spans 15 amino acids. CDR1 MNHEY and CDR2 SVGAGI come from the germline V gene. Trimming cost V 5 bases and J 4 bases; bases outside gene matches: 6. This CDR3 reads CASSRGTGNYNEQFF. CDR3 sequence (DNA): TGTGCCAGCAGTCGCGGGACAGGGAATTACAATGAGCAGTTCTTC.

This clone appeared a single time. CDR3 sequence (DNA): TGTGCCAGCAGCTTAGTTAGGGGGGACAATGAGCAGTTCTTC. Translating gives CASSLVRGDNEQFF. This chain uses TRBV11-2 with TRBJ2-1; D may be TRBD1 or TRBD2 (6 bases each). The CDR3 is made up of 14 amino acids. Germline CDR1 and CDR2: SGHAT and FQNNGV. V was cut by 1 base and J by 5 bases, with 9 bases left in between.

V and J are TRBV5-6 and TRBJ1-1, with no clear D. V gave up 1 base and J gave up 8 bases, with 15 bases separating them. CDR3 length: 14 amino acids. Germline CDR1 SGHDT, CDR2 YYEEEE. CDR3 coding DNA: TGTGCCAGCAGCTTGTTTAACACCAAAGTGGAAGCTTTCTTT. Its translation: CASSLFNTKVEAFF.

The chain links TRBV28 to TRBJ2-7; D is undetermined. V was pared by 3 bases and J by 6 bases, with 3 bases between. The CDR3 runs 10 residues. Germline CDR1 and CDR2: MDHEN and SYDVKM. The CDR3 DNA reads as TGTGCCAGCAGTTTTGGCGAGCAGTACTTC. This codes for CASSFGEQYF.